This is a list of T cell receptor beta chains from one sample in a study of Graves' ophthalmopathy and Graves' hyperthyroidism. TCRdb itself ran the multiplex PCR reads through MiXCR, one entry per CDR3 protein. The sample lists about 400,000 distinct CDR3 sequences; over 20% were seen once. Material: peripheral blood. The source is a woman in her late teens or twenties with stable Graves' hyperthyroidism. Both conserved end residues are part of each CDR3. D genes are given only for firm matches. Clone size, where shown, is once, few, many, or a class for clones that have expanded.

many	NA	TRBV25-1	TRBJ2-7	CASSDRLQGGYEQYF	TGTGCCAGCAGTGATCGTCTCCAAGGGGGCTACGAGCAGTACTTC
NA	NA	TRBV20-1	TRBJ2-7	CSAPDPRGGNSYEQYF	TGCAGTGCCCCCGACCCCCGTGGCGGCAACTCCTACGAGCAGTACTTC
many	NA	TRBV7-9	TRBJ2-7	CASSLNWQSYEQYF	TGTGCCAGCAGCTTAAATTGGCAGTCCTACGAGCAGTACTTC
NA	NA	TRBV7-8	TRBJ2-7	CASSAYSREQYF	TGTGCCAGCAGCGCCTACTCCAGGGAGCAGTACTTC
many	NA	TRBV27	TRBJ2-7	CATGVSWDEQYF	TGTGCCACCGGGGTCTCTTGGGACGAGCAGTACTTC
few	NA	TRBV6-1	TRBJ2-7	CASSEQGHAYEQYF	TGTGCCAGCAGTGAACAGGGACACGCCTACGAGCAGTACTTC
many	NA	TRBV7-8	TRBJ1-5	CASSLRSRYSNQPQHF	TGTGCCAGCAGCTTACGTTCGAGATATAGCAATCAGCCCCAGCATTTT
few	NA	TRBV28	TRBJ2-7	CASRRQTGSYEQYF	TGTGCCAGCAGGCGGCAAACGGGCTCCTACGAGCAGTACTTC
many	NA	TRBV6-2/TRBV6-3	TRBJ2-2	CASSRTGLNTGELFF	TGTGCCAGCAGTCGGACGGGACTCAACACCGGGGAGCTGTTTTTT
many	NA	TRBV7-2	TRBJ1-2	CASSSGVLDYGYTF	TGTGCCAGCAGCTCAGGGGTCCTGGACTATGGCTACACCTTC
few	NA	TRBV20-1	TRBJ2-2	CSASGGRPTGELFF	TGCAGTGCTAGTGGTGGGAGGCCCACCGGGGAGCTGTTTTTT
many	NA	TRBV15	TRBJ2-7	CATSRDVGASYEQYF	TGTGCCACCAGCAGAGATGTGGGAGCCTCCTACGAGCAGTACTTC
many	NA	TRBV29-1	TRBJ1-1	CSVDVQGGPFF	TGCAGCGTTGACGTACAGGGTGGGCCTTTCTTT
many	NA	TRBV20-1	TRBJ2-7	CSAHDSRSYEQYF	TGCAGTGCCCACGACAGCCGCTCCTACGAGCAGTACTTC
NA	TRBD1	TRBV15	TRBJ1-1	CATSKEGEVDRELDPNTEAFF	TGTGCCACCAGCAAAGAGGGGGAGGTGGACAGGGAGCTAGATCCGAACACTGAAGCTTTCTTT
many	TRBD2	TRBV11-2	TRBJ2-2	CASSLTLAGGTGELFF	TGTGCCAGCAGCTTGACTTTAGCGGGAGGTACCGGGGAGCTGTTTTTT
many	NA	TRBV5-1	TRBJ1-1	CASSLYRQATEALF	TGCGCCAGCAGCTTGTATCGTCAGGCAACTGAAGCTCTCTTT
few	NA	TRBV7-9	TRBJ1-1	CASSLVGRGSSGTEAFF	TGTGCCAGCAGCTTAGTCGGCAGGGGAAGTAGCGGAACTGAAGCTTTCTTT